This TCR beta chain is from a study of blood T cell repertoires in COVID-19. Background on the study: Collection of acute and convalescent COVID-19 samples took place in the United States, Italy and Spain. In each case, the material was cDNA or gDNA derived from T cells, B-cell-depleted T cells, or PBMCs.

In the original processing: Estimates of nucleated cell counts were drawn from the amplification of reference gene primers. The data were produced by immunoSEQ multiplex PCR, yet TCRdb's version contains in-frame clones alone and is incomplete. The V and J calls and clone size were taken over from that table, and D and trimming were inferred from the DNA. The sample lists fewer than 150,000 clones; 75% to 90% were seen once. CDR3 length: 13 amino acids. Trimming removed 4 bases from V and 4 bases from J, with 10 bases in between. CDR1 SGHDT and CDR2 YYEEEE come from the germline V gene. The Seattle patients joined while their infection was active and were tracked longitudinally afterward.

The clonotype was recovered from a woman aged 60-75 years with COVID-19, enrolled during active disease. V gene TRBV5-6 combines with J gene TRBJ2-3; a possible D gene is TRBD1 (6 bases). The sequencing sample was made of peripheral blood. For the CDR3, the DNA is TGTGCCAGCAGCCAAACAGGGCCAGATACGCAGTATTTT. Its protein product is CASSQTGPDTQYF.